The rows below give T cell receptor beta chains drawn from one sample of a study of identical twins. TCRdb re-derived calls from the 5' RACE reads in MiXCR, one entry per CDR3 protein. The sample contains hundreds of thousands of distinct CDR3 sequences, roughly 20% of which appear only once. The sample also formed part of further work on T cells expressing NK-cell markers.

Sequenced: PBMCs. These receptors all come from a woman younger than 35 in good health. CDR3s include the opening cysteine and the closing phenylalanine or tryptophan. The D gene is left open where the match is weak. Clone size is stated in some rows and not others, as once, few, many or a class when expanded.

TRBD2	TRBV2	.	TRBJ2-1	TGTGCCAGCTTTGGTCTAGCGGGGAGAAATGAGCAGTTCTTC	CASFGLAGRNEQFF
.	TRBV20-1	few	TRBJ1-2	TGCAGTGCCATCGCCAGGTTCTATGGCTACACCTTC	CSAIARFYGYTF
.	TRBV27	many	TRBJ1-1	TGTGCCAGCAGTTATACAGGCGGGCTGAACACTGAAGCTTTCTTT	CASSYTGGLNTEAFF
.	TRBV5-1	.	TRBJ2-5	TGCGCCAGCAGCTCCCGGACGGGTGAAGGGACCCAGTACTTC	CASSSRTGEGTQYF
.	TRBV5-1	.	TRBJ2-3	TGCGCCAGCTTAGGCACAGATACGCAGTATTTT	CASLGTDTQYF
TRBD2	TRBV20-1	.	TRBJ2-1	TGCAGTGCTAGAGACCCGACTAGCGGGATCAATGAGCAGTTCTTC	CSARDPTSGINEQFF
TRBD2	TRBV20-1	.	TRBJ2-1	TGCAGTGCTAGAGATCCCCTTGGATTTGCGGGAGACTCCAGCTCCTACAATGAGCAGTTCTTC	CSARDPLGFAGDSSSYNEQFF
TRBD1	TRBV6-2/TRBV6-3	few	TRBJ2-7	TGTGCCAGCAGTTATAGGGACAGACTTAACTTC	CASSYRDRLNF
.	TRBV20-1	few	TRBJ2-1	TGCAGTGCCCTACAGGATCCGGACCATGAGCAGTTCTTC	CSALQDPDHEQFF
TRBD1	TRBV5-1	.	TRBJ2-3	TGCGCCAGCAGCTTGGGACAGGGCTTCACAGATACGCAGTATTTT	CASSLGQGFTDTQYF
TRBD1	TRBV5-1	.	TRBJ2-7	TGCGCCAGCAGCTCCGCGGGACAGGGGAACGAGCAGTACTTC	CASSSAGQGNEQYF
TRBD2	TRBV29-1	few	TRBJ2-3	TGCAGCGTTGAGGGCGGGGGAAGCACAGATACGCAGTATTTT	CSVEGGGSTDTQYF
.	TRBV20-1	.	TRBJ1-6	TGCAGTGCTAGAGTTGGGGTGGATTCACCCCTCCACTTT	CSARVGVDSPLHF
TRBD1	TRBV6-1	.	TRBJ2-7	TGTGCCAGCAGCCTCTCGGGACAGGCTTACGAGCAGTACTTC	CASSLSGQAYEQYF
.	TRBV7-2	.	TRBJ2-7	TGTGCCAGCAGCCTGAAGAACGAGCAGTACTTC	CASSLKNEQYF
TRBD2	TRBV7-2	.	TRBJ2-3	TGTGCCAGCGGACTAGCGTGGGATACGCAGTATTTT	CASGLAWDTQYF
TRBD1	TRBV5-1	few	TRBJ2-7	TGCGCCAGCAGCGGAGTAGATCGGACAGGGAGGTACGAGCAGTACTTC	CASSGVDRTGRYEQYF
TRBD1	TRBV5-5	few	TRBJ2-7	TGTGCCAGCAGCTTGACAACAGGGGGCTTATCCTACGAGCAGTACTTC	CASSLTTGGLSYEQYF
.	TRBV12-3/TRBV12-4	.	TRBJ1-1	TGTGCCAGCAGTTTGACGGCAGGCCTGAATGCTGAAGCTTTCTTT	CASSLTAGLNAEAFF
.	TRBV6-5	.	TRBJ2-7	TGTGCCAGCAGTTACGGGGGACTCCTCTACGAGCAGTACTTC	CASSYGGLLYEQYF
.	TRBV9	few	TRBJ2-5	TGTGCCAGCAGCGTTACAACGGGGGTTACAGTGGAGACCCAGTACTTC	CASSVTTGVTVETQYF
.	TRBV25-1	.	TRBJ2-6	TGTGCCAGCAGTACCTCTCCGGGAGCTGGGGCCAACGTCCTGACTTTC	CASSTSPGAGANVLTF
TRBD2	TRBV12-3/TRBV12-4	few	TRBJ2-2	TGTGCCAGCAGTTTAGCGCATACGATTAGCGGGAGGATGAACGGGGAGCTGTTTTTT	CASSLAHTISGRMNGELFF
TRBD2	TRBV12-3/TRBV12-4	few	TRBJ2-1	TGTGCCAGCAGGGGGGGGTTATCGGGGCCCTATGAGCAGTTCTTC	CASRGGLSGPYEQFF
.	TRBV18	.	TRBJ1-5	TGTGCCAGTGGGGCAGTAGGATTTCAGCCCCAGCATTTT	CASGAVGFQPQHF
TRBD2	TRBV12-3/TRBV12-4	.	TRBJ2-1	TGTGCCAGCAATCAAGCGGGAGTCGTGCGGGAGCAGTTCTTC	CASNQAGVVREQFF
TRBD2	TRBV20-1	.	TRBJ2-7	TGCAGTGCTCGCGGGACTAGCGGGAGGGTCCCTGGTAGCGAGCAGTACTTC	CSARGTSGRVPGSEQYF
TRBD2	TRBV15	few	TRBJ2-5	TGTGCCACCAGCAGAGTAGTTCCTAGCGGAATGTACCAAGAGACCCAGTACTTC	CATSRVVPSGMYQETQYF
.	TRBV20-1	.	TRBJ2-5	TGCAGTGTGCTGACTCCGGGACCCCAAAAAGAGACCCAGTACTTC	CSVLTPGPQKETQYF
.	TRBV7-2	few	TRBJ1-2	TGTGCCAGCAGCTTTGTACAGGGAACAGGCTACACCTTC	CASSFVQGTGYTF
.	TRBV12-3/TRBV12-4	.	TRBJ1-2	TGTGCCAGCAGTGCCGGACAAGGAGGAACCTATGGCTACACCTTC	CASSAGQGGTYGYTF